This T cell receptor beta chain comes out of a study of identical twins. TCRdb recomputed calls from the 5' RACE reads with MiXCR, one row per CDR3 protein. The table has under 300,000 distinct CDR3 sequences, 6.5% seen once. The germline gives CDR1 LGHDT, CDR2 YNNKEL (reference sequence). The V and J ends lost 4 bases and 5 bases, in that order; junction bases with no gene match: 13. There are 16 residues in the CDR3. The study, taken as a whole, reports: Beta out-of-frame twin sharing showed a weaker excess.

Remarks on this clonotype: Its antigen remains unidentified.

These data also featured in a second study, about T cells expressing NK-cell markers. That work contributes: Leadership of the CD3+CD56-NKG2C+ fraction also belonged to these clonotypes in four donors. Specificity for HCMV among expanded NKG2C+ T cell clones was not established.

This TCR was recovered from a woman in her late teens or twenties in good health. The rearrangement joins TRBV3-1 to TRBJ2-7, with 8 bases identical to TRBD2. The sequencing sample was made of CD8+ T cells sorted from blood. CDR3 protein: CASSPPANGGAHEQYF. The CDR3 DNA sequence: TGTGCCAGCAGCCCCCCGGCTAACGGGGGGGCCCACGAGCAGTACTTC.